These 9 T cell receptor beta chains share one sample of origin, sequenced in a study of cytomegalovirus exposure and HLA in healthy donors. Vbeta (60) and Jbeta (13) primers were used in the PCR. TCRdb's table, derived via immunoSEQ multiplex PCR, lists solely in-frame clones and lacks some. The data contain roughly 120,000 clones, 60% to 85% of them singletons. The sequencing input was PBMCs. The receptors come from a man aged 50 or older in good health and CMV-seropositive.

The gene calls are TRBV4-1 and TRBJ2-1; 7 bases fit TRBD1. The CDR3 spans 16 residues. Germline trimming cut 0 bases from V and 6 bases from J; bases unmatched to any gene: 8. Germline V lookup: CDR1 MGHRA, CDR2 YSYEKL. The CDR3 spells CASSQDDRAGFNEQFF. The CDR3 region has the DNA TGCGCCAGCAGCCAAGATGACAGGGCTGGGTTCAATGAGCAGTTCTTC.

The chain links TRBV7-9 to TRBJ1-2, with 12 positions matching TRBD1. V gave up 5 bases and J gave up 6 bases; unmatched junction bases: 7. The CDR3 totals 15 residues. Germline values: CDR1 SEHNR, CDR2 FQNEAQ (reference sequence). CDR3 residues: CASSRQGQGAHGYTF. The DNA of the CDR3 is TGTGCCAGCAGCAGACAGGGACAGGGGGCTCATGGCTACACCTTC.

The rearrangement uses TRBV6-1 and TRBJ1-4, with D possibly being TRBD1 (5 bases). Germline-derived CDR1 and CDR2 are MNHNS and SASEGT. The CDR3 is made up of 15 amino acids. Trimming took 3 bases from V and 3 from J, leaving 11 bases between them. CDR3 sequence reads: CASSDQGLANEKLFF. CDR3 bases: TGTGCCAGCAGTGATCAGGGTTTAGCTAATGAAAAACTGTTTTTT.

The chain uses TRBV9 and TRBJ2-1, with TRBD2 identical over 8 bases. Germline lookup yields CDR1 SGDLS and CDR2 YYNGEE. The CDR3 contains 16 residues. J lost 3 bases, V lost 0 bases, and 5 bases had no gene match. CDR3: CASSVASGSFYNEQFF. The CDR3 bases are TGTGCCAGCAGCGTAGCTAGCGGGTCCTTCTACAATGAGCAGTTCTTC.

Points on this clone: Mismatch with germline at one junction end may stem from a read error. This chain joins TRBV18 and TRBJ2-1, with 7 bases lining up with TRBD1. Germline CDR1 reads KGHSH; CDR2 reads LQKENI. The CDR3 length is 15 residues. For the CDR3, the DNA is TGTGCCAGCTCCCCACCCGGGACAGCCTACAATGAGCAGTTCTTC. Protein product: CASSPPGTAYNEQFF.

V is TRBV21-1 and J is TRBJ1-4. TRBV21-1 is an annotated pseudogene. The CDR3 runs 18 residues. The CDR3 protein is CASSRLEGWGKTNEKLFF. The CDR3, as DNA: TGTGCCAGCAGCCGGTTGGAGGGGTGGGGTAAAACTAATGAAAAACTGTTTTTT.

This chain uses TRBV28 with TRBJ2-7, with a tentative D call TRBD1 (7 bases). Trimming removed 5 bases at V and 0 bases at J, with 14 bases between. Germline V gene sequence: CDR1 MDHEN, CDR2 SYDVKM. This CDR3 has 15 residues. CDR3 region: CASSGGGTASYEQYF. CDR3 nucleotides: TGTGCCAGCAGTGGTGGGGGGACAGCCTCCTACGAGCAGTACTTC.

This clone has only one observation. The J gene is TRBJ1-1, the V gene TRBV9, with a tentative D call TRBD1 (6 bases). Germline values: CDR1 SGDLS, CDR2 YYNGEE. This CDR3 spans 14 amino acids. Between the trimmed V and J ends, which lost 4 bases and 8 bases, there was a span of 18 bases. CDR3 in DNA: TGTGCCAGCAGCAAAGCAGGGGAGGGTACGGAAGCTTTCTTT. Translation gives CASSKAGEGTEAFF.

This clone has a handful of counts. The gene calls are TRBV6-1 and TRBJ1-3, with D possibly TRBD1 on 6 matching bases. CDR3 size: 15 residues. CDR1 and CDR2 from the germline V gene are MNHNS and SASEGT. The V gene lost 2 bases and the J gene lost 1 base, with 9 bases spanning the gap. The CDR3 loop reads CASSELRGSGNTIYF. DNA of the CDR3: TGTGCCAGCAGTGAACTCAGGGGTTCTGGAAACACCATATATTTT.